The rows below give T cell receptor beta chains drawn from one sample of a study of blood T cell repertoires in COVID-19. The method was immunoSEQ multiplex PCR; TCRdb's version includes in-frame clones alone and lacks a portion of them. The table has 20,000 to 25,000 clones, 91% seen once. The sequencing input was peripheral blood. The receptors shown here come from a man in his 70s with active COVID-19. The CDR3 runs from the conserved cysteine through the conserved F or W. A D gene is named only where the DNA matches it firmly. Expanded clones are given a class, and other clones once, few, many or no size at all.

V: TRBV6-5
D: .
size: .
J: TRBJ2-2
length: 13
DNA: TGTGCCAGCAGTCTGGACACCTCCGGGGAGCTGTTTTTT
CDR3: CASSLDTSGELFF

V: TRBV2
D: .
size: once
J: TRBJ1-1
length: 13
DNA: TGTGCCAGCAGTGAGCAGGGCAACACTGAAGCTTTCTTT
CDR3: CASSEQGNTEAFF

V: TRBV3-1/TRBV3-2
D: .
size: .
J: TRBJ2-2
length: 14
DNA: TGTGCCAGCGCCAACTCAGGGCTGAACGGGGAGCTGTTTTTT
CDR3: CASANSGLNGELFF

V: TRBV7-8
D: .
size: .
J: TRBJ2-2
length: 12
DNA: TGTGCCAGCAGCCAACAGCCCGGGGAGCTGTTTTTT
CDR3: CASSQQPGELFF

V: TRBV5-4
D: .
size: .
J: TRBJ2-1
length: 15
DNA: TGTGCCAGCAGCTTGGTCGGCGGGACCTACAATGAGCAGTTCTTC
CDR3: CASSLVGGTYNEQFF

V: TRBV4-3
D: .
size: .
J: TRBJ1-5
length: 16
DNA: TGCGCCAGCAGCCAAGAGGCGGGGAATAGCAATCAGCCCCAGCATTTT
CDR3: CASSQEAGNSNQPQHF

V: TRBV20-1
D: TRBD2
size: once
J: TRBJ2-7
length: 14
DNA: TGCAGTGCTCGTGGAGTAGCGGGGTCCTACGAGCAGTACTTC
CDR3: CSARGVAGSYEQYF

V: TRBV5-1
D: TRBD1
size: .
J: TRBJ2-1
length: 15
DNA: TGCGCCAGCAGCCCCCAGGGGGCCCGGGGGTATGAGCAGTTCTTC
CDR3: CASSPQGARGYEQFF

V: TRBV5-1
D: .
size: .
J: TRBJ1-2
length: 15
DNA: TGCGCCAGCAGCTCTACAGGGACGGGGAACTATGGCTACACCTTC
CDR3: CASSSTGTGNYGYTF

V: TRBV27
D: TRBD1
size: few
J: TRBJ2-7
length: 16
DNA: TGTGCCAGCAGTTTATCTTCCTTGGCAGGGGGCTACGAGCAGTACTTC
CDR3: CASSLSSLAGGYEQYF

V: TRBV12-3/TRBV12-4
D: .
size: .
J: TRBJ1-1
length: 13
DNA: TGTGCCAGCAGGTCGATCGGGGGAGGTGAAGCTTTCTTT
CDR3: CASRSIGGGEAFF

V: TRBV20-1
D: .
size: .
J: TRBJ2-5
length: 10
DNA: TGCAGTGCTCCCTCCGAGACCCAGTACTTC
CDR3: CSAPSETQYF

V: TRBV18
D: TRBD1
size: .
J: TRBJ1-1
length: 17
DNA: TGTGCCAGCTCACCAGTCGCGGGGCAGGGGGGGAACACTGAAGCTTTCTTT
CDR3: CASSPVAGQGGNTEAFF

V: TRBV6-2/TRBV6-3
D: TRBD1
size: .
J: TRBJ1-1
length: 15
DNA: TGTGCCAGCAGTTACTGGGACAGTATGAACACTGAAGCTTTCTTT
CDR3: CASSYWDSMNTEAFF

V: TRBV7-8
D: .
size: .
J: TRBJ1-1
length: 15
DNA: TGTGCCAGCAGCTTAAATCTTCGAGTGAACACTGAAGCTTTCTTT
CDR3: CASSLNLRVNTEAFF

V: TRBV15
D: .
size: once
J: TRBJ2-3
length: 17
DNA: TGTGCCACCAGCAGAGACGGCTTTATGGGCGGCACAGATACGCAGTATTTT
CDR3: CATSRDGFMGGTDTQYF

V: TRBV5-1
D: TRBD2
size: .
J: TRBJ2-5
length: 15
DNA: TGCGCCAGCAGCTTGGCCTTAGCGGGTGGAGAGACCCAGTACTTC
CDR3: CASSLALAGGETQYF

V: TRBV10-3
D: .
size: .
J: TRBJ1-2
length: 14
DNA: TGTGCCATCACCTCCACAGAAACTAACTATGGCTACACCTTC
CDR3: CAITSTETNYGYTF

V: TRBV28
D: .
size: .
J: TRBJ1-5
length: 21
DNA: TGTGCCAGCAGTAGGGCAGGGTGGAACCATGGCAACCAAAATAGCAATCAGCCCCAGCATTTT
CDR3: CASSRAGWNHGNQNSNQPQHF

V: TRBV18
D: TRBD2
size: once
J: TRBJ2-7
length: 16
DNA: TGTGCCAGCTCACCTCCCCTTACGGGGGGGGCCTACGAGCAGTACTTC
CDR3: CASSPPLTGGAYEQYF

V: TRBV6-4
D: TRBD2
size: .
J: TRBJ2-5
length: 14
DNA: TGTGCCAGCCCCGGGCCTAGCGGGGGAGAGACCCAGTACTTC
CDR3: CASPGPSGGETQYF

V: TRBV7-2
D: .
size: .
J: TRBJ1-1
length: 13
DNA: TGTGCCAGCAGCCCCCTGACAGGCTTGGAAGCTTTCTTT
CDR3: CASSPLTGLEAFF

V: TRBV12-3/TRBV12-4
D: .
size: .
J: TRBJ1-2
length: 13
DNA: TGTGCCAGCAGTTTAGTGGCAGGTCTGGGCTACACCTTC
CDR3: CASSLVAGLGYTF

V: TRBV4-1
D: TRBD1
size: .
J: TRBJ2-7
length: 16
DNA: TGCGCCAGCAGCCAATTACCGGGACAGCTCACTTACGAGCAGTACTTC
CDR3: CASSQLPGQLTYEQYF

V: TRBV13
D: TRBD2
size: .
J: TRBJ2-1
length: 14
DNA: TGTGCCAGCAGCTCGGGGACTAGCGTCAATGAGCAGTTCTTC
CDR3: CASSSGTSVNEQFF

V: TRBV9
D: .
size: .
J: TRBJ2-7
length: 15
DNA: TGTGCCAGCAGCGTAGCCTCAGACAATCGCTACGAGCAGTACTTC
CDR3: CASSVASDNRYEQYF

V: TRBV21-1
D: .
size: .
J: TRBJ2-7
length: 19
DNA: TGTGCCAGCAGCAAATGTGCCCGTCGTCAACCGGGACTAGCGGGAGGGTTACTCTTC
CDR3: CASSKCARRQPGLAGGLLF

V: TRBV2
D: .
size: .
J: TRBJ1-6
length: 14
DNA: TGTGCCAGCAACAGGGACGAAGCTAGTTCACCCCTCCACTTT
CDR3: CASNRDEASSPLHF

V: TRBV19
D: TRBD2
size: .
J: TRBJ2-1
length: 14
DNA: TGTGCCAGTAGTATGACCGGGACTACCAATGAGCAGTTCTTC
CDR3: CASSMTGTTNEQFF

V: TRBV14
D: TRBD1
size: .
J: TRBJ2-3
length: 15
DNA: TGTGCCAGCAGCGGACACAGGGGTGGGACAGATACGCAGTATTTT
CDR3: CASSGHRGGTDTQYF

V: TRBV5-1
D: .
size: .
J: TRBJ2-3
length: 13
DNA: TGCGCCAGCAGCCCACAGGGCGCAGATACGCAGTATTTT
CDR3: CASSPQGADTQYF

V: TRBV28
D: TRBD1
size: .
J: TRBJ1-2
length: 12
DNA: TGTGCCAGCACCAGGGGGCGGATTGGCTACACCTTC
CDR3: CASTRGRIGYTF

V: TRBV4-1
D: .
size: .
J: TRBJ1-1
length: 15
DNA: TGCGCCAGCAGCCAAGCCCAGGGGAGTGTTGGTGAAGCTTTCTTT
CDR3: CASSQAQGSVGEAFF

V: TRBV3-1/TRBV3-2
D: TRBD1
size: .
J: TRBJ1-2
length: 15
DNA: TGTGCCAGCAGCCACGGTGACAGGGGGAACTATGGCTACACCTTC
CDR3: CASSHGDRGNYGYTF

V: TRBV9
D: TRBD1
size: .
J: TRBJ1-1
length: 15
DNA: TGTGCCAGCAGCCCCCGACAGGGCACGAACACTGAAGCTTTCTTT
CDR3: CASSPRQGTNTEAFF

V: TRBV30
D: TRBD1
size: .
J: TRBJ2-2
length: 15
DNA: TGTGCCTGGAGTGTTTGGGACAGGGGCACCGGGGAGCTGTTTTTT
CDR3: CAWSVWDRGTGELFF

V: TRBV7-9
D: .
size: few
J: TRBJ2-7
length: 12
DNA: TGTGCCAGCAGCTTAGTGGCTCTTGAGCAGTACTTC
CDR3: CASSLVALEQYF

V: TRBV5-6
D: .
size: .
J: TRBJ1-1
length: 14
DNA: TGTGCCAGCAGCTTGTTTACAGGTAACACTGAAGCTTTCTTT
CDR3: CASSLFTGNTEAFF